This T cell receptor beta chain was retrieved from a study of T-cell reconstitution after alpha-beta-depleted transplantation in children. The study's findings and limits: Roughly two months post-transplant, alpha-beta T cells reportedly originated from several hundred graft clones that had expanded.

Comments on this clonotype: The antigen is unknown.

Germline trimming cut 1 base from V and 1 base from J; bases unmatched to any gene: 5. The CDR3 has 17 amino acids. CDR1 is MGHRA and CDR2 is YSYEKL in the germline V gene. During its preparation, the TCRbeta library received unique molecular identifiers. TCRdb recomputed calls from the PCR reads with MiXCR, one row per CDR3 protein. Of around 700,000 distinct CDR3 sequences listed, less than 15% are singletons. This material consisted of PBMCs, taken before TCRalphabeta/CD19-depleted stem cell transplant. The receptor comes from a girl between 2 and 10 years old with congenital amegakaryocytic thrombocytopenia, due to receive a stem cell transplant. The rearrangement links TRBV4-1 to TRBJ2-3; 10 nucleotides match TRBD2. CDR3 nucleotide sequence: TGCGCCAGCAGCCAAGGGCCCCTAGCGGGAGGCACAGATACGCAGTATTTT. Translating gives CASSQGPLAGGTDTQYF.